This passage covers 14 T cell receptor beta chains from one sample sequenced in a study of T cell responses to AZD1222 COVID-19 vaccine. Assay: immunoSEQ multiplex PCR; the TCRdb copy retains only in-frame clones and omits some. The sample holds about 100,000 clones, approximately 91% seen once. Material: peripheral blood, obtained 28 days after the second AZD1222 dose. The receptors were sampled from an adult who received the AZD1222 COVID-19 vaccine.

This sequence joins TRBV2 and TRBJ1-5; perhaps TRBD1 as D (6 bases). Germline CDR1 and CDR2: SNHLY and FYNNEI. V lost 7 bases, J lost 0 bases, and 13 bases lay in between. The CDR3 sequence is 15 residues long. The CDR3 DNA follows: TGTGCCAGCACCCCGGACAGTTATAGCAATCAGCCCCAGCATTTT. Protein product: CASTPDSYSNQPQHF.

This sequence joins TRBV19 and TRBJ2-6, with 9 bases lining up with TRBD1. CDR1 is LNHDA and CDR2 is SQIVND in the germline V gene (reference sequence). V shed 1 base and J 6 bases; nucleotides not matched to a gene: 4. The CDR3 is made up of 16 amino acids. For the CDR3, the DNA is TGTGCCAGTAGTATAGGGACAGGGGTCACGGCCAACGTCCTGACTTTC. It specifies CASSIGTGVTANVLTF.

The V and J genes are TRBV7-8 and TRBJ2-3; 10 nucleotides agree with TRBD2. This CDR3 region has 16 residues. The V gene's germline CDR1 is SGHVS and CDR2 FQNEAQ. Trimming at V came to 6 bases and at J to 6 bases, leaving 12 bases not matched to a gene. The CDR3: CASRPRLAGAADTQYF. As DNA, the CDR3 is TGTGCCAGCAGACCACGGCTAGCGGGAGCGGCGGATACGCAGTATTTT.

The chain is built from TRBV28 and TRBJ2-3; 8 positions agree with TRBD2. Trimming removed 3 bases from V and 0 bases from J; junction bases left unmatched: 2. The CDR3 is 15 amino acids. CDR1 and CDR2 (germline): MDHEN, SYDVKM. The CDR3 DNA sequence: TGTGCCAGCAGTTTTAGCGGGACCAGCACAGATACGCAGTATTTT. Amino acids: CASSFSGTSTDTQYF.

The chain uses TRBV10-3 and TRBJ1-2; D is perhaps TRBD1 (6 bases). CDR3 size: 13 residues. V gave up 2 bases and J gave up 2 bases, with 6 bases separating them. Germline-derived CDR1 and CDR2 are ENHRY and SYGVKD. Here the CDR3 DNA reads TGTGCCATCAGTGAGCAGGGGAACTATGGCTACACCTTC. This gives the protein CAISEQGNYGYTF.

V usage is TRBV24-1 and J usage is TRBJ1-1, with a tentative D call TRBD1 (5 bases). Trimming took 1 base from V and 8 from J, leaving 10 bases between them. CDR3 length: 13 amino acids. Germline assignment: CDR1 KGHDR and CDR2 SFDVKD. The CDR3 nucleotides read TGTGCCACCAGTGATTTCGCCGGGGGGGAAGCTTTCTTT. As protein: CATSDFAGGEAFF.

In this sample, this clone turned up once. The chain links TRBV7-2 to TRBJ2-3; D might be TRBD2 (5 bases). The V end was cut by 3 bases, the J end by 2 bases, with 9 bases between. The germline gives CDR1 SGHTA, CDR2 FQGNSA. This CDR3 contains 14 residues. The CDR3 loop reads CASSLERPTDTQYF. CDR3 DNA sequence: TGTGCCAGCAGCTTGGAGCGGCCCACAGATACGCAGTATTTT. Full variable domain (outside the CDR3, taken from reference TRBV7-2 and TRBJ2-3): GAGVSQSPSNKVTEKGKDVELRCDPISGHTALYWYRQSLGQGLEFLIYFQGNSAPDKSGLPSDRFSAERTGGSVSTLTIQRTQQEDSAVYLCASSLERPTDTQYFGPGTRLTVL.

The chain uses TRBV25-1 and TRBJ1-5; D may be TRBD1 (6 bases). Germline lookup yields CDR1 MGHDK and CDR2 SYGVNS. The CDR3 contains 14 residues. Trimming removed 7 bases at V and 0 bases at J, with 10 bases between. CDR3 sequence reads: CASMKTGSNQPQHF. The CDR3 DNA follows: TGTGCCAGCATGAAGACAGGTAGCAATCAGCCCCAGCATTTT.

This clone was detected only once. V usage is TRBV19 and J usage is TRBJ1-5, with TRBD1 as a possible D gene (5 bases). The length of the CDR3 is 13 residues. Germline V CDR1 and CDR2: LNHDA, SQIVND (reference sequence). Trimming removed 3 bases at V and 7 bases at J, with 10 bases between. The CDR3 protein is CASSILPGQPQHF. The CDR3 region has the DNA TGTGCCAGTAGTATTCTTCCAGGGCAGCCCCAGCATTTT.

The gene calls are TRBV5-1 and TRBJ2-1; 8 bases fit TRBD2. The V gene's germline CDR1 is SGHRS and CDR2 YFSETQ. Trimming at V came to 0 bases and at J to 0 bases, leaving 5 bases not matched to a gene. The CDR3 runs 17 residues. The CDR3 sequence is CASSLVGGRSSYNEQFF. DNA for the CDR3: TGCGCCAGCAGCTTGGTTGGCGGGAGGAGCTCCTACAATGAGCAGTTCTTC.

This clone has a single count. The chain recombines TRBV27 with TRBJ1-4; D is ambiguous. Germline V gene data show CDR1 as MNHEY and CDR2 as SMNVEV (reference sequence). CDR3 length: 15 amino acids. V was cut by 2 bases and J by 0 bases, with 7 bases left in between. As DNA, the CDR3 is TGTGCCAGCAGTTTAAGGGTCGCAACTAATGAAAAACTGTTTTTT. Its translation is CASSLRVATNEKLFF.

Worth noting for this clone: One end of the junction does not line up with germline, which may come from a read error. CDR3 region: CAISVSKDTQYF. The CDR3 nucleotides read TGTGCCATCAGCGTTAGCAAAGATACGCAGTATTTT. V gene TRBV10-3 combines with J gene TRBJ2-3; no definite D call. The CDR3 has 12 amino acids. Per the germline V gene, CDR1 is ENHRY and CDR2 is SYGVKD.

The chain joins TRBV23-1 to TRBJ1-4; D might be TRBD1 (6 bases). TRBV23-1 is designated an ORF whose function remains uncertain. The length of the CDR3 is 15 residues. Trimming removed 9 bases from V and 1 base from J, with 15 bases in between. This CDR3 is CASGGQGGTNEKLFF. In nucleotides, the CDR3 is TGCGCCAGTGGGGGGCAGGGAGGAACTAATGAAAAACTGTTTTTT.

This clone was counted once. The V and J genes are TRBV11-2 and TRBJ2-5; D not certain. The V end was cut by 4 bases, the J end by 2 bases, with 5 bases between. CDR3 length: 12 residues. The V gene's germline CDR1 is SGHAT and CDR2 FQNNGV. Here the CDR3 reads CASSWGQETQYF. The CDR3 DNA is TGTGCCAGCAGCTGGGGACAAGAGACCCAGTACTTC. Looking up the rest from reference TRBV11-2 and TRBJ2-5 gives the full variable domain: EAGVAQSPRYKIIEKRQSVAFWCNPISGHATLYWYQQILGQGPKLLIQFQNNGVVDDSQLPKDRFSAERLKGVDSTLKIQPAKLEDSAVYLCASSWGQETQYFGPGTRLLVL.